The next 22 T cell receptor beta chains were all read from a single sample in a study of radiation and T cells in renal cell carcinoma. Time point reported: baseline pretreatment blood. Stated treatment: 15 Gy SBRT to primary tumor, nephrectomy 4 weeks later. Assay: immunoSEQ multiplex PCR; the TCRdb copy retains only in-frame clones and omits some. The sample yields 85,000 to 100,000 clones, 75% to 90% seen once. The sequences come from blood, collected from a patient whose treatment included radiotherapy and nephrectomy. These receptors were collected from a man over 45 with renal cell carcinoma.

This chain uses TRBV11-3 with TRBJ2-5; D is uncertain. Trimming removed 3 bases from V and 1 base from J, with 6 bases in between. Per germline, CDR1 SGHNT and CDR2 YENEEA. The CDR3 spans 13 residues. CDR3 residues: CASSFYSQETQYF. The CDR3 nucleotides are TGTGCCAGCAGCTTTTACAGCCAAGAGACCCAGTACTTC. The variable domain in full, with the rest retrieved from reference TRBV11-3 and TRBJ2-5, is EAGVVQSPRYKIIEKKQPVAFWCNPISGHNTLYWYLQNLGQGPELLIRYENEEAVDDSQLPKDRFSAERLKGVDSTLKIQPAELGDSAVYLCASSFYSQETQYFGPGTRLLVL.

The V and J genes are TRBV7-2 and TRBJ2-7; D unclear. The V gene's germline CDR1 is SGHTA and CDR2 FQGNSA. CDR3 size: 13 residues. Deletions cut 0 bases from V and 7 bases from J, with 10 bases between. In nucleotides, the CDR3 is TGTGCCAGCAGCTTAGCCGCTCGCCGAGAGCAGTACTTC. The encoded protein is CASSLAARREQYF.

The chain uses TRBV18 and TRBJ1-3; possibly TRBD1 for D (5 bases). V was trimmed by 0 bases and J by 0 bases, leaving 9 bases between them. CDR1 KGHSH and CDR2 LQKENI come from the germline V gene. The CDR3 totals 16 residues. Written as DNA, the CDR3 is TGTGCCAGCTCACCACCGTCTAGGGGCTCTGGAAACACCATATATTTT. Amino acid sequence: CASSPPSRGSGNTIYF.

The rearrangement links TRBV5-4 to TRBJ1-5; tentative D call: TRBD1 (5 bases). Trimming removed 4 bases at V and 5 bases at J, with 10 bases between. Germline V gene data show CDR1 as SGHNT and CDR2 as YYREEE (reference sequence). The CDR3 is 13 residues long. The CDR3 sequence is CASSIDRHQPQHF. The DNA of the CDR3 is TGTGCCAGCAGCATAGACAGACATCAGCCCCAGCATTTT.

This chain connects TRBV4-2 to TRBJ1-2, with D uncertain. The germline V gene has CDR1 LGHNA and CDR2 YNFKEQ. CDR3 size: 17 residues. V lost 1 base and J 4 bases, leaving 19 bases between the germline ends. DNA of the CDR3: TGTGCCAGCAGCCAAGGTAGACCGGAACGAGGCCTCTATGGCTACACCTTC. Encoded protein: CASSQGRPERGLYGYTF.

The chain couples TRBV2 to TRBJ2-6, with D maybe TRBD2 (5 bases). V lost 8 bases and J lost 3, with 8 bases in between. From germline, CDR1 is SNHLY and CDR2 FYNNEI. The CDR3 length is 13 residues. In DNA, the CDR3 is TGTGCCAGCGGGAGCCGTGGGGCCAACGTCCTGACTTTC. It encodes CASGSRGANVLTF.

The J gene is TRBJ2-1, the V gene TRBV18, with a weak D call TRBD1 (6 bases). Germline CDR1 reads KGHSH; CDR2 reads LQKENI. This CDR3 spans 12 amino acids. V was shortened by 3 bases and J by 8 bases, with 8 bases between the two germline ends. The CDR3 loop reads CASSPSGDEQFF. The CDR3 DNA is TGTGCCAGCTCACCTTCAGGGGATGAGCAGTTCTTC.

This chain connects TRBV27 to TRBJ2-3; TRBD1 agrees at 7 bases. CDR1 and CDR2 (germline): MNHEY, SMNVEV (reference sequence). The junction had 5 bases not matched to a gene; V was cut back by 5 bases and J by 3 bases. CDR3 length equals 14 residues. The CDR3 nucleotides are TGTGCCAGCAGTCCCTGGACAGGAACAGATACGCAGTATTTT. Translation: CASSPWTGTDTQYF.

Here the CDR3 reads CASSLEGQGINEQFF. The CDR3 DNA is TGCGCCAGCAGCTTGGAGGGACAGGGAATCAATGAGCAGTTCTTC. The V call is TRBV5-1, the J call TRBJ2-1; 9 bases line up with TRBD1. CDR1 and CDR2 from the germline V gene are SGHRS and YFSETQ. This CDR3 contains 15 residues. J lost 6 bases, V lost 0 bases, and 4 bases had no gene match.

V usage is TRBV30 and J usage is TRBJ1-3; D remains ambiguous. With 0 bases removed from V and 0 bases from J, the gap between germline ends came to 15 bases. From germline, CDR1 is GTSNPN and CDR2 SVGIG (reference sequence). The CDR3 sequence is 17 residues long. The CDR3 region is CAWSVPYLLGSGNTIYF. DNA of the CDR3: TGTGCCTGGAGTGTACCCTATCTCCTGGGCTCTGGAAACACCATATATTTT.

This chain links TRBV2 with TRBJ2-7; D remains ambiguous. CDR3 length: 18 amino acids. From germline, CDR1 is SNHLY and CDR2 FYNNEI. Trimming took 6 bases from V and 1 from J, leaving 25 bases between them. DNA of the CDR3: TGTGCCAGCAGAGTTGGGCTGGCTGACGCCTTAGAGTCCTACGAGCAGTACTTC. This translates into CASRVGLADALESYEQYF.

The chain joins TRBV18 to TRBJ1-1; no clear D gene. CDR1 KGHSH and CDR2 LQKENI come from the germline V gene. Trimming cost V 7 bases and J 1 base, with 10 bases left between them. The CDR3 is made up of 13 amino acids. The DNA for the CDR3 is TGTGCCAGCTTTGACGCCGGGAACACTGAAGCTTTCTTT. Amino acid sequence: CASFDAGNTEAFF.

The chain is built from TRBV7-6 and TRBJ2-2; weak D call: TRBD2 (5 bases). Germline values: CDR1 SGHVS, CDR2 FNYEAQ. V gave up 3 bases and J gave up 3 bases, with 14 bases separating them. The CDR3 totals 16 residues. CDR3 region: CASSFLGGSDTGELFF. For the CDR3, the DNA is TGTGCCAGCAGCTTTTTAGGAGGTAGCGACACCGGGGAGCTGTTTTTT.

V is TRBV19 and J is TRBJ2-7, with 9 nucleotides matching TRBD1. The V segment lost 3 bases and the J segment 2 bases; nucleotides outside the gene matches: 5. Germline V gives CDR1 LNHDA, CDR2 SQIVND (reference sequence). The CDR3 contains 15 residues. The CDR3 here is CASSMIGDRAYEQYF. The CDR3 DNA sequence: TGTGCCAGTAGTATGATTGGGGACAGGGCCTACGAGCAGTACTTC.

V and J are TRBV6-6 and TRBJ1-4, with a weak D call TRBD1 (6 bases). This CDR3 contains 14 residues. The germline V gene encodes CDR1 MNHNY and CDR2 SVGAGI (reference sequence). V gave up 7 bases and J gave up 10 bases, with 19 bases separating them. Written as DNA, the CDR3 is TGTGCCAGCAATACCCGGGGGCCCAAAGGAAAACTGTTTTTT. Its translation is CASNTRGPKGKLFF.

This chain links TRBV5-1 with TRBJ1-6; D call uncertain. The V gene's germline CDR1 is SGHRS and CDR2 YFSETQ. The CDR3 sequence is 14 residues long. V lost 4 bases and J lost 7, with 12 bases in between. CDR3 DNA: TGCGCCAGCAGCCCTTCGTGGGAAAATTCACCCCTCCACTTT. It specifies CASSPSWENSPLHF. Full variable domain (remainder filled in from reference TRBV5-1 and TRBJ1-6): KAGVTQTPRYLIKTRGQQVTLSCSPISGHRSVSWYQQTPGQGLQFLFEYFSETQRNKGNFPGRFSGRQFSNSRSEMNVSTLELGDSALYLCASSPSWENSPLHFGNGTRLTVT.

This chain's CDR3 is CASSDAPSGQPQHF. As DNA, the CDR3 is TGTGCCAGCAGTGACGCCCCTTCGGGTCAGCCCCAGCATTTT. This chain connects TRBV6-6 to TRBJ1-5; unclear D gene. The germline CDR1 and CDR2 sequences are MNHNY and SVGAGI (reference sequence). The CDR3 extends over 14 amino acids. V gave up 5 bases and J gave up 6 bases, with 14 bases separating them.

This chain links TRBV4-1 with TRBJ2-3, with 11 bases fitting TRBD2. Germline CDR1 MGHRA, CDR2 YSYEKL. The CDR3 consists of 18 residues. Trimming at V came to 0 bases and at J to 2 bases, leaving 7 bases not matched to a gene. As DNA, the CDR3 is TGCGCCAGCAGCCAAGATAAGGGACTAGCGGTATACACAGATACGCAGTATTTT. This translates into CASSQDKGLAVYTDTQYF.

The chain employs TRBV10-1 and TRBJ1-1, with TRBD1 identical over 8 bases. CDR1 and CDR2 (germline): WNHNN, SYGVQD (reference sequence). The CDR3 loop spans 18 amino acids. With 0 bases clipped from V and 2 bases from J, the junction kept 11 bases outside the gene matches. CDR3 loop: CASSESISGTGFNTEAFF. For the CDR3, the DNA is TGCGCCAGCAGTGAGTCAATTTCTGGGACAGGATTTAACACTGAAGCTTTCTTT.

V is TRBV7-8 and J is TRBJ2-7, with 9 bases fitting TRBD1. Trimming took 5 bases from V and 2 from J; bases not matched to a gene: 7. Germline CDR1 reads SGHVS; CDR2 reads FQNEAQ. This CDR3 spans 15 amino acids. CDR3 sequence reads: CASSPSGTGPYEQYF. Here the CDR3 DNA reads TGTGCCAGCAGCCCGTCCGGGACAGGGCCCTACGAGCAGTACTTC.

This rearrangement joins TRBV11-2 to TRBJ2-3; tentatively, D is TRBD1 (5 bases). Germline CDR1 and CDR2: SGHAT and FQNNGV. The CDR3 runs 17 residues. With 0 bases removed from V and 4 bases from J, the gap between germline ends came to 17 bases. The CDR3 DNA sequence: TGTGCCAGCAGCTTAGATCAGGGCCTGATCGGCCCAGATACGCAGTATTTT. Protein product: CASSLDQGLIGPDTQYF.

The gene calls are TRBV6-1 and TRBJ1-3; D is perhaps TRBD1 (6 bases). Between the trimmed V and J ends, which lost 8 bases and 16 bases, there was a span of 27 bases. Germline V gene sequence: CDR1 MNHNS, CDR2 SASEGT. This CDR3 region has 14 residues. The CDR3 reads CASSLGTPHPRLYF. The CDR3 region has the DNA TGTGCCAGCTCCCTAGGGACACCTCACCCCCGCTTGTATTTT.